The entry below gives a single TCR beta chain sequence along with its context. Its cognate antigen is unknown. Germline-derived CDR1 and CDR2 are MNHEY and SVGAGI. V was clipped by 10 bases and J by 0 bases, with 10 bases between them. The CDR3 is 14 residues long. This sample is drawn from a study of cytomegalovirus exposure and HLA in healthy donors. On the study more broadly: An earlier analysis found fewer than 140 million unique TCR beta sequences from approximately 200 million T cells.

Study outcomes and limitations: The only immune exposure information that was available was CMV serostatus. A missense DCLRE1C variant was associated with V- and J-gene trimming of TCR beta chains in a later analysis, and an independent cohort replicated the association.

Primers: 60 Vbeta forward and 13 Jbeta reverse. Only in-frame clones appear in the TCRdb table, and some are missing; sequencing was by immunoSEQ multiplex PCR. The sample includes some 150,000 clones, 82% of them seen just once. The chain has TRBV6-5 and TRBJ1-6; D gene ambiguous. The sequencing sample was made of PBMCs. This TCR was recovered from a male donor in good health and CMV-seronegative. CDR3 residues: CATRPSSYNSPLHF. In DNA, the CDR3 is TGTGCCACGAGGCCGAGCTCCTATAATTCACCCCTCCACTTT.